Each of the 9 T cell receptor beta chains below was sequenced from the same sample in a study of blood T cells in healthy people across ages. Using a J-beta primer mix together with a sample-barcoded 5' primer, a second PCR was run for about 6 to 12 cycles. TCRdb independently ran MiXCR on the 5' RACE reads; one entry per CDR3 protein. The sample includes about 1.5 million distinct CDR3 sequences, approximately 42% seen only once; the top ten take more than 4%. Sequenced input: blood. These receptors all stem from a woman under 30 in good health.

This rearrangement joins TRBV5-1 to TRBJ2-3; D gene unclear. The germline V and J ends were trimmed by 3 bases and 6 bases, with 8 bases remaining between them. In germline, CDR1 is SGHRS, CDR2 YFSETQ. This CDR3 spans 12 amino acids. As DNA, the CDR3 is TGCGCCAGCAGCTCTAAATGGGATACGCAGTATTTT. Translated: CASSSKWDTQYF.

This clonotype was counted a few times. The chain has TRBV12-3 or TRBV12-4 and TRBJ2-4; the match to TRBD1 covers 8 bases. This CDR3 comprises 14 residues. V was clipped by 5 bases and J by 7 bases; unmatched bases: 7. CDR3 in amino acids: CASSPWTGRNIQYF. The CDR3 nucleotides read TGTGCCAGCAGTCCCTGGACAGGGCGGAACATTCAGTACTTC.

Comments on this clonotype: An end of the junction differs from the germline gene, which may be a read error. CDR3 residues: CAGSSQVGLTDTQYF. In nucleotides, the CDR3 is TGTGCCGGCAGCTCGCAAGTCGGCCTCACAGATACGCAGTATTTT. This chain links TRBV5-4 with TRBJ2-3; no reliable D call. Germline CDR1 is SGHNT and CDR2 is YYREEE (reference sequence). This CDR3 contains 15 residues. Using reference TRBV5-4 and TRBJ2-3 for the parts outside the CDR3, the full variable domain is ETGVTQSPTHLIKTRGQQVTLRCSSQSGHNTVSWYQQALGQGPQFIFQYYREEENGRGNFPPRFSGLQFPNYSSELNVNALELDDSALYLCAGSSQVGLTDTQYFGPGTRLTVL.

This clonotype was seen more than once but under ten times. The gene calls are TRBV4-2 and TRBJ2-1; the match to TRBD2 covers 11 bases. The germline V gene has CDR1 LGHNA and CDR2 YNFKEQ. Losses at the gene ends were 2 bases for V and 2 bases for J; bases not matched to a gene: 8. The CDR3 totals 18 residues. This CDR3 reads CASSQPMTSGETYNEQFF. CDR3 coding DNA: TGTGCCAGCAGCCAACCCATGACTAGCGGGGAAACCTACAATGAGCAGTTCTTC.

This chain links TRBV27 with TRBJ2-3, with D unresolved. V lost 6 bases and J 3 bases, leaving 13 bases between the germline ends. CDR3 length: 14 amino acids. CDR1 and CDR2 from the germline V gene are MNHEY and SMNVEV (reference sequence). As DNA, the CDR3 is TGTGCCAGCAGGAACTGGCGCAATACAGATACGCAGTATTTT. It translates to CASRNWRNTDTQYF.

This chain uses TRBV7-9 with TRBJ2-2, with D uncertain. The CDR3 contains 12 residues. In germline, CDR1 is SEHNR, CDR2 FQNEAQ (reference sequence). The V end was cut by 5 bases, the J end by 4 bases, with 5 bases between. The CDR3 DNA reads TGTGCCAGCAGCCCCAGCACCGGGGAGCTGTTTTTT. Residues: CASSPSTGELFF.

The chain carries TRBV6-2 or TRBV6-3 and TRBJ1-1; TRBD1 might be the D (6 bases). V shed 4 bases and J shed 0 bases, with 18 bases lying between them. CDR1 and CDR2 from the germline V gene are MNHEY and SVGEGT. The CDR3 contains 17 residues. For the CDR3, the DNA is TGTGCCAGCAGTTCGATACGAGTCACAGGGCTGAACACTGAAGCTTTCTTT. Translated, it gives CASSSIRVTGLNTEAFF.

The J gene is TRBJ2-7, the V gene TRBV15; perhaps TRBD1 as D (6 bases). Trimming cost V 2 bases and J 3 bases, with 8 bases left between them. Germline CDR1 reads LNHNV; CDR2 reads YYDKDF (reference sequence). This CDR3 region has 13 residues. Written as DNA, the CDR3 is TGTGCCACCAGCAGATTACAGGGCTACGAGCAGTACTTC. Protein sequence: CATSRLQGYEQYF.

The chain joins TRBV7-9 to TRBJ2-6; no reliable D call. CDR3 length equals 17 residues. The V end lost 4 bases, the J end lost 1 base, and 14 bases lay between the germline ends. Germline V gene lookup returns CDR1 SEHNR and CDR2 FQNEAQ (reference sequence). DNA of the CDR3: TGTGCCAGCAGCTCCCGCCCCAGTGGATCTGGGGCCAACGTCCTGACTTTC. It is translated as CASSSRPSGSGANVLTF.